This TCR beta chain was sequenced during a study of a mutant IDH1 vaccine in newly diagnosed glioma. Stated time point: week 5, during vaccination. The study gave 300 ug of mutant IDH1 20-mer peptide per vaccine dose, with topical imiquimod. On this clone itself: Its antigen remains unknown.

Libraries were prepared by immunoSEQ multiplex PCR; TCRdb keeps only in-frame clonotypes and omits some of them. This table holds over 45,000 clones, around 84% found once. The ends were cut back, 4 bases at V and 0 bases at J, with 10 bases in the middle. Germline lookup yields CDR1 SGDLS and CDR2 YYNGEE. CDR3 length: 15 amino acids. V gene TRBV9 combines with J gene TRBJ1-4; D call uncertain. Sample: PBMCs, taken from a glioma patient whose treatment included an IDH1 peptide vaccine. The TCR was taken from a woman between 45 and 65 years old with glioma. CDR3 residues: CASSPNSATNEKLFF. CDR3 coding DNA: TGTGCCAGCAGCCCAAACTCTGCAACTAATGAAAAACTGTTTTTT.